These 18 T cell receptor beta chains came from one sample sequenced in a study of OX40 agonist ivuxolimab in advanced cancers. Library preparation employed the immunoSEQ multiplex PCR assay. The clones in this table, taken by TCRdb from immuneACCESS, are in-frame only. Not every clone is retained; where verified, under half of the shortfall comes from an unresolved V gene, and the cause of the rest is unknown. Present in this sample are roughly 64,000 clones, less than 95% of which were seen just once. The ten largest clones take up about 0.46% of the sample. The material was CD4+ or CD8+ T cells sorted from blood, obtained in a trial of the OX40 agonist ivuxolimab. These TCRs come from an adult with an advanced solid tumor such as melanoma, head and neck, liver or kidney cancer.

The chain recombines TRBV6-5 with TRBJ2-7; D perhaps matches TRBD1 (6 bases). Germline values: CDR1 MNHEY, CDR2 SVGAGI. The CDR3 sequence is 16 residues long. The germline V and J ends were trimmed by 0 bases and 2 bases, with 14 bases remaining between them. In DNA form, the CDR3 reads TGTGCCAGCAGTTACTCGATTACAGGGCCTGCCTACGAGCAGTACTTC. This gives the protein CASSYSITGPAYEQYF.

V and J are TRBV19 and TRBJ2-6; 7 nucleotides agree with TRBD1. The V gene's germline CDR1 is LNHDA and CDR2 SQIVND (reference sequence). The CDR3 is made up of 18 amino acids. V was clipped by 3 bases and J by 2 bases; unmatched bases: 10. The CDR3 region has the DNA TGTGCCAGTAGTATCACAGGGGATTTCCGGCCTGGGGCCAACGTCCTGACTTTC. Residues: CASSITGDFRPGANVLTF.

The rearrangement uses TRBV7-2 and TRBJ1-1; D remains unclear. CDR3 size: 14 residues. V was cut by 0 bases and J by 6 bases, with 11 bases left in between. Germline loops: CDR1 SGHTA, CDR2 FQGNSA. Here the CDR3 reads CASSLAGSWSEAFF. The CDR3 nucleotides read TGTGCCAGCAGCTTAGCGGGGAGTTGGTCTGAAGCTTTCTTT.

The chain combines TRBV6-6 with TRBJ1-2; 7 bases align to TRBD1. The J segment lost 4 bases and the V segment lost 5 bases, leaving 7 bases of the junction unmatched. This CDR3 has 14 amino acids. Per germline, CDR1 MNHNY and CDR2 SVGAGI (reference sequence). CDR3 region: CASSQPGQTYGYTF. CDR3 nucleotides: TGTGCCAGCAGTCAGCCGGGACAGACCTATGGCTACACCTTC.

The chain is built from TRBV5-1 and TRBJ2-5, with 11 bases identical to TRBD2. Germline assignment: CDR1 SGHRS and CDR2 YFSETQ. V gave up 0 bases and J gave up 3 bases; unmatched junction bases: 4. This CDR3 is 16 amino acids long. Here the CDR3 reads CASSLGTTSGKETQYF. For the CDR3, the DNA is TGCGCCAGCAGCTTGGGCACGACTAGCGGGAAAGAGACCCAGTACTTC.

The CDR3 region has the DNA TGTGCCTTCCCGTTCAGCCGTACGAACACTGAAGCTTTCTTT. Its protein product is CAFPFSRTNTEAFF. The J gene is TRBJ1-1, the V gene TRBV30; D is uncertain. This CDR3 comprises 14 residues. Germline-derived CDR1 and CDR2 are GTSNPN and SVGIG (reference sequence). V was pared by 7 bases and J by 1 base, with 16 bases between.

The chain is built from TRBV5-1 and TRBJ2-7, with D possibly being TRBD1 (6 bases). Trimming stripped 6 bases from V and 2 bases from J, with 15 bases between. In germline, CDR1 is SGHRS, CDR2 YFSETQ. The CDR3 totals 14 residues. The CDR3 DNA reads TGCGCCAGCACTCTGAGGGACAAGACCTACGAGCAGTACTTC. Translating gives CASTLRDKTYEQYF. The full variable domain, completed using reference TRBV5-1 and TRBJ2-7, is KAGVTQTPRYLIKTRGQQVTLSCSPISGHRSVSWYQQTPGQGLQFLFEYFSETQRNKGNFPGRFSGRQFSNSRSEMNVSTLELGDSALYLCASTLRDKTYEQYFGPGTRLTVT.

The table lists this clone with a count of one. The chain's CDR3 is CASSPQLAGVGQDTQYF. The CDR3 DNA sequence: TGTGCCAGCTCACCACAACTAGCGGGAGTAGGGCAAGATACGCAGTATTTT. J is TRBJ2-3 and V is TRBV18, with 11 bases that match TRBD2. Germline loops: CDR1 KGHSH, CDR2 LQKENI. The CDR3 spans 17 residues. V lost 1 base to trimming and J lost 5 bases; unmatched junction nucleotides: 8.

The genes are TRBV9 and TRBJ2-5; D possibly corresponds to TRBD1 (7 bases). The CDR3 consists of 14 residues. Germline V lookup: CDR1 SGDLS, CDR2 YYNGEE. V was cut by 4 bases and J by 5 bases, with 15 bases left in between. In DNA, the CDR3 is TGTGCCAGCAGCCCCGAACAGGGGAGGGAGACCCAGTACTTC. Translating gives CASSPEQGRETQYF.

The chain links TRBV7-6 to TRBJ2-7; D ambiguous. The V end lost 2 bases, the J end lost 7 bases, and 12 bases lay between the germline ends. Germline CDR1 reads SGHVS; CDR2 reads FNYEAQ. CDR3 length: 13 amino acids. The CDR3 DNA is TGTGCCAGCAGCTTATACCAAGATTGGGAGCAGTACTTC. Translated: CASSLYQDWEQYF.

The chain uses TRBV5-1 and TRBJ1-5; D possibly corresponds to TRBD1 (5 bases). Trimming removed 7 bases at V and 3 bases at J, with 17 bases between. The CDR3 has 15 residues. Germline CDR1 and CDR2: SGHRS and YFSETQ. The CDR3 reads CASSPGGTNNQPQHF. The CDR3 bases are TGCGCCAGCTCTCCCGGGGGAACCAACAATCAGCCCCAGCATTTT.

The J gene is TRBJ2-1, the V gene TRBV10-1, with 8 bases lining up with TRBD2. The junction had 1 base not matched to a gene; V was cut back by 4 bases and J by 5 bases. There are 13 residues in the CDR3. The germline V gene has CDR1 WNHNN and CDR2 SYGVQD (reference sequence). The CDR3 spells CASSGTSNNEQFF. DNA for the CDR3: TGCGCCAGCAGTGGGACTAGCAACAATGAGCAGTTCTTC.

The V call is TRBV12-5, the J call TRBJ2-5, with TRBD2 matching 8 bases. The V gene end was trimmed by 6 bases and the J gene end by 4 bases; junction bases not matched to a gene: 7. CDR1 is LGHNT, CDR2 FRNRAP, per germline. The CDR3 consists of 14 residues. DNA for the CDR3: TGTGCTAGTGGCCCCGAGACTAGCGTAGAGACCCAGTACTTC. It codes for CASGPETSVETQYF.

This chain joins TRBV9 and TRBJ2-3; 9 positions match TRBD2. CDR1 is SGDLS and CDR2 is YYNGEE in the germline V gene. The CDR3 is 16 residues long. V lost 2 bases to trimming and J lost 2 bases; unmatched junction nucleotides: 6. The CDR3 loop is CASSVASGIFTDTQYF. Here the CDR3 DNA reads TGTGCCAGCAGCGTTGCTAGCGGGATCTTCACAGATACGCAGTATTTT.

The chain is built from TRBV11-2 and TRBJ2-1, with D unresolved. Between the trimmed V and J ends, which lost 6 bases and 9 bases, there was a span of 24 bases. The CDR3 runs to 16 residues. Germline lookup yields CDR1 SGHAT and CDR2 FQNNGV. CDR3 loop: CASSSPADIALGEQFF. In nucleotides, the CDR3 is TGTGCCAGCAGTTCCCCGGCAGATATCGCTCTCGGTGAGCAGTTCTTC.

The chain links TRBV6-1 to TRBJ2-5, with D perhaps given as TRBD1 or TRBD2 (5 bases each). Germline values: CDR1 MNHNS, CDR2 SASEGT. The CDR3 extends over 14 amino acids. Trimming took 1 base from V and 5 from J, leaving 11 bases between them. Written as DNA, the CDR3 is TGTGCCAGCAGTGAAGTCTGGGGGATGGAGACCCAGTACTTC. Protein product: CASSEVWGMETQYF.

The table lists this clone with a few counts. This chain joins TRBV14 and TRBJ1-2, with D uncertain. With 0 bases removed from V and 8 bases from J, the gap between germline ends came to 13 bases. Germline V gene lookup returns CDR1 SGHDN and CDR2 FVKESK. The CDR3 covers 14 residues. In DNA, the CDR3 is TGTGCCAGCAGCCAAGACAGGAGGACTATGGGCTACACCTTC. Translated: CASSQDRRTMGYTF.

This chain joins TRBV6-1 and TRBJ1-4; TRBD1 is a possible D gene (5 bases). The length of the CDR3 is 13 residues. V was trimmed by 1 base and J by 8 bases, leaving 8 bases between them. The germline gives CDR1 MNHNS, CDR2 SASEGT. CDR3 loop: CASSEVWGEKLFF. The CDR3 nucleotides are TGTGCCAGCAGTGAAGTTTGGGGCGAAAAACTGTTTTTT.